This is a list of T cell receptor beta chains from one sample in a study of blood T cells in healthy people across ages. One entry per CDR3 protein results from TCRdb running MiXCR on the 5' RACE reads. The sample has over 1,200,000 distinct CDR3 sequences, approximately 63% seen once. Sequenced sample: blood. These receptors originate from a man younger than 35 in good health. The CDR3 runs from the conserved cysteine through the conserved F or W. The D gene is left open where the match is weak. Expanded clones get a size class; other rows say once, few or many, or leave the size out.

NA	14	TRBD1	TRBV7-2	TRBJ2-7	CASSWDRFPYEQYF	TGTGCCAGCAGCTGGGACAGGTTCCCCTACGAGCAGTACTTC
once	13	NA	TRBV27	TRBJ2-7	CASSLFRGDEQYF	TGTGCCAGCAGTTTATTCCGGGGTGACGAGCAGTACTTC
NA	15	TRBD2	TRBV2	TRBJ2-3	CASSLTSGGADTQYF	TGTGCCAGCAGTCTGACTAGCGGGGGGGCAGATACGCAGTATTTT
NA	13	NA	TRBV10-3	TRBJ2-2	CAIGGLNDGELFF	TGTGCCATCGGGGGATTGAACGACGGGGAGCTGTTTTTT
few	15	NA	TRBV28	TRBJ2-1	CASSSGTHNYNEQFF	TGTGCCAGCAGTTCCGGGACACACAATTACAATGAGCAGTTCTTC
NA	15	NA	TRBV5-1	TRBJ2-1	CASSLPPGSYNEQFF	TGCGCCAGCAGCTTGCCTCCTGGTTCCTACAATGAGCAGTTCTTC
NA	17	NA	TRBV20-1	TRBJ1-2	CSARDHLTDLVNYGYTF	TGCAGTGCTAGAGATCATTTAACGGATCTTGTGAACTATGGCTACACCTTC
NA	12	NA	TRBV16	TRBJ1-1	CASSGNGGEAFF	TGTGCCAGCAGCGGGAACGGGGGTGAAGCTTTCTTT
NA	15	NA	TRBV7-9	TRBJ2-4	CASGDLSGAKNIQYF	TGTGCCAGCGGGGACCTCTCGGGAGCCAAAAACATTCAGTACTTC
NA	17	NA	TRBV12-3/TRBV12-4	TRBJ2-3	CASSLNRGRSGTDTQYF	TGTGCCAGCAGTCTAAACCGGGGCCGCTCTGGCACAGATACGCAGTATTTT
few	14	TRBD1	TRBV29-1	TRBJ1-2	CSVDSGGTGFGYTF	TGCAGCGTTGATAGTGGGGGGACAGGTTTTGGCTACACCTTC
once	16	NA	TRBV7-9	TRBJ1-3	CASSLKASRSGNTIYF	TGTGCCAGCAGCTTAAAGGCGTCCCGCTCTGGAAACACCATATATTTT
NA	15	TRBD1	TRBV6-5	TRBJ1-1	CATNSGTALGTEAFF	TGTGCCACCAACTCCGGGACAGCTTTGGGAACTGAAGCTTTCTTT
NA	13	NA	TRBV6-2/TRBV6-3	TRBJ1-5	CASSPTANQPQHF	TGTGCCAGCAGTCCGACAGCGAATCAGCCCCAGCATTTT
few	15	NA	TRBV4-1	TRBJ2-3	CASSHGPTSTDTQYF	TGCGCCAGCAGCCATGGCCCGACCTCCACAGATACGCAGTATTTT
NA	14	NA	TRBV20-1	TRBJ1-4	CSAFRTATNEKLFF	TGCAGTGCTTTCCGGACAGCAACTAATGAAAAACTGTTTTTT
NA	14	TRBD2	TRBV7-6	TRBJ2-2	CASSSSGATGELFF	TGTGCCAGCAGCTCTAGCGGAGCTACCGGGGAGCTGTTTTTT
NA	14	NA	TRBV4-3	TRBJ2-7	CASSQGPRPYEQYF	TGCGCCAGCAGCCAAGGTCCCAGGCCCTACGAGCAGTACTTC
NA	13	NA	TRBV6-4	TRBJ2-2	CASSEKGTGELFF	TGTGCCAGCAGTGAGAAAGGCACCGGGGAGCTGTTTTTT
NA	11	NA	TRBV6-2/TRBV6-3	TRBJ1-2	CASSWTYGYTF	TGTGCCAGCAGTTGGACCTATGGCTACACCTTC
NA	14	TRBD2	TRBV20-1	TRBJ2-3	CSAHLAGGKDTQYF	TGCAGTGCGCACCTAGCGGGGGGGAAAGATACGCAGTATTTT
NA	19	TRBD2	TRBV7-9	TRBJ2-3	CASSSQLGLAGASTDTQYF	TGTGCCAGCAGCTCACAGCTGGGGCTAGCGGGGGCCTCCACAGATACGCAGTATTTT
NA	14	TRBD1	TRBV6-1	TRBJ1-5	CASSGRGLNQPQHF	TGTGCCAGCAGTGGCAGGGGGCTTAATCAGCCCCAGCATTTT
NA	13	NA	TRBV6-7	TRBJ1-4	CASVGEFNEKLFF	TGTGCCAGCGTCGGCGAATTCAATGAAAAACTGTTTTTT
many	12	NA	TRBV20-1	TRBJ2-7	CSARDEGHEQYF	TGCAGTGCTAGAGATGAGGGGCACGAGCAGTACTTC
NA	16	NA	TRBV14	TRBJ2-1	CASSLLSRGATYEQFF	TGTGCCAGCAGCCTACTAAGTCGGGGGGCGACGTATGAGCAGTTCTTC
once	12	TRBD1	TRBV27	TRBJ1-2	CASCDRVGGYTF	TGTGCCAGCTGCGACAGGGTCGGGGGCTACACCTTC
NA	15	NA	TRBV7-6	TRBJ2-1	CASSSRRGSYNEQFF	TGTGCCAGCAGTTCCCGCAGAGGTTCCTACAATGAGCAGTTCTTC
few	20	TRBD2	TRBV20-1	TRBJ2-4	CSATAPGTSGDTLAKNIQYF	TGCAGTGCTACCGCCCCGGGGACTAGCGGGGACACCCTAGCCAAAAACATTCAGTACTTC
NA	18	NA	TRBV3-1	TRBJ1-5	CASSQDSQGSLSNQPQHF	TGTGCCAGCAGCCAAGATTCCCAGGGGAGCCTTAGCAATCAGCCCCAGCATTTT
NA	11	TRBD1	TRBV29-1	TRBJ2-5	CSSGQGETQYF	TGCAGCTCCGGACAGGGCGAGACCCAGTACTTC
NA	15	TRBD2	TRBV6-6	TRBJ2-7	CASRPGLANSYEQYF	TGTGCCAGCAGACCGGGACTAGCCAACTCCTACGAGCAGTACTTC
NA	14	NA	TRBV12-3/TRBV12-4	TRBJ2-7	CASSFIIAEGEQYF	TGTGCCAGCAGTTTCATTATTGCAGAGGGAGAGCAGTACTTC
many	15	TRBD2	TRBV7-2	TRBJ2-7	CASSPTSGGVYEQYF	TGTGCCAGCAGCCCGACTAGCGGGGGGGTGTACGAGCAGTACTTC
NA	17	NA	TRBV4-1	TRBJ2-5	CASSHGARGTTQETQYF	TGCGCCAGCAGCCACGGAGCTCGAGGGACAACTCAAGAGACCCAGTACTTC
NA	14	NA	TRBV7-2	TRBJ1-2	CASSLGARNYGYTF	TGTGCCAGCAGCTTGGGGGCGCGAAACTATGGCTACACCTTC
NA	17	TRBD2	TRBV6-2/TRBV6-3	TRBJ2-1	CASSPGYLAGGLGEQFF	TGTGCCAGCAGCCCCGGGTACCTAGCGGGGGGTCTCGGTGAGCAGTTCTTC
NA	13	TRBD2	TRBV7-2	TRBJ2-2	CARAGVITGELFF	TGTGCCAGAGCGGGGGTGATAACCGGGGAGCTGTTTTTT
NA	14	TRBD1	TRBV3-1	TRBJ2-7	CASEPSRGLNEQYF	TGTGCCAGTGAACCCAGCAGGGGGCTAAACGAGCAGTACTTC
NA	15	NA	TRBV6-2/TRBV6-3	TRBJ2-2	CASSYQGGLAGELFF	TGTGCCAGCAGTTACCAGGGGGGCCTCGCCGGGGAGCTGTTTTTT
NA	13	NA	TRBV30	TRBJ2-3	CAWTADFTDTQYF	TGTGCCTGGACAGCGGACTTCACAGATACGCAGTATTTT
NA	17	NA	TRBV28	TRBJ2-3	CASSSYDQPKGTDTQYF	TGTGCCAGCAGTTCATACGACCAACCCAAGGGCACAGATACGCAGTATTTT